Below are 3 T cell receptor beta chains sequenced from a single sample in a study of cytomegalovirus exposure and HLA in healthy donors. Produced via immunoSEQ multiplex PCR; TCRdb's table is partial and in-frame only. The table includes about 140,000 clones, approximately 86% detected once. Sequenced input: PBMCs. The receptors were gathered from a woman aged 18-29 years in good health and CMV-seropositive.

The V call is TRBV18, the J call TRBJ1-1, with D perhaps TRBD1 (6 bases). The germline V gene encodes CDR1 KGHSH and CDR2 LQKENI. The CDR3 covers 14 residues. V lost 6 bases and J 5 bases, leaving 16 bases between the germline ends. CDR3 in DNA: TGTGCCAGCTCTGATTGGCAGGGGAATACTGAAGCTTTCTTT. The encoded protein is CASSDWQGNTEAFF.

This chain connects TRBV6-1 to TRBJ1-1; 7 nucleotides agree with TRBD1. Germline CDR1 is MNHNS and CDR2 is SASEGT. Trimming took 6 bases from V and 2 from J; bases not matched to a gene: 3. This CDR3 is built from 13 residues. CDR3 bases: TGTGCCAGCAGCCGACAGGGAAACACTGAAGCTTTCTTT. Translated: CASSRQGNTEAFF.

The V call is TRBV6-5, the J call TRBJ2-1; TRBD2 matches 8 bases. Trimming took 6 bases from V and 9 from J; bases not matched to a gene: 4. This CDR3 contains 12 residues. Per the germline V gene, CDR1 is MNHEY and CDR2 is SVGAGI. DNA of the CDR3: TGTGCCAGCAGCCTTGCGGGGGGTGAGCAGTTCTTC. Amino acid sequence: CASSLAGGEQFF.